This TCR beta chain derives from a study of T cell responses to AZD1222 COVID-19 vaccine. For the study at large: Pooled in the analysis were second doses at about 4 or about 12 weeks.

Note on this clone: Its specificity is not known.

The study, taken as a whole, reports: Spike was spanned by vaccine-associated CD4 TCRs, which were dominant at 160-218 and 743-854. Spike-specific TCR breadth and depth grew following two AZD1222 doses. Clonal diversity was possibly underestimated, and white British individuals and females predominated among donors.

Trimming removed 3 bases from V and 0 bases from J, with 13 bases in between. The CDR3 totals 15 residues. Germline V CDR1 and CDR2: SGDLS, YYNGEE. The protocol was immunoSEQ multiplex PCR, while the TCRdb copy is restricted to in-frame clones and leaves out a portion. The table includes around 100,000 clones, 86% detected once. V is TRBV9 and J is TRBJ2-7; D gene uncertain. The sequencing here drew on peripheral blood, taken on day 0 of AZD1222 vaccination. The receptor was isolated from an adult in good health. Written as DNA, the CDR3 is TGTGCCAGCAGCGCACTTGACGGCAGCTCCTACGAGCAGTACTTC. Amino acids: CASSALDGSSYEQYF.